A selection of T cell receptor beta chains follows, all from one sample in a study of blood T cell repertoires in COVID-19. Repertoires were generated with immunoSEQ multiplex PCR, while TCRdb's copy carries only in-frame clones and drops some. Here the sample spans about 120,000 clones, just under 80% being singletons. Sequenced sample: peripheral blood. These receptors all stem from a human donor in a cohort sampled during active COVID-19. CDR3s include the opening cysteine and the closing phenylalanine or tryptophan. Fields, in order: V gene, clone size, J gene, D gene, CDR3 DNA, CDR3 protein. The D gene is left open where the match is weak. Clone size is given for some rows only: seen once, a few or many times, or a class if the clone is expanded.

TRBV7-8	-	TRBJ2-2	-	TGTGCCAGCAGATCAACAGGGAACACCGGGGAGCTGTTTTTT	CASRSTGNTGELFF
TRBV6-6	once	TRBJ1-5	TRBD1	TGTGCCAGCAGTCCAAGGACAGGGAGGGTGAGCAATCAGCCCCAGCATTTT	CASSPRTGRVSNQPQHF
TRBV19	-	TRBJ1-4	-	TGTGCCAGTAGTATATACCGGGAGGAAAAACTGTTTTTT	CASSIYREEKLFF
TRBV24-1	-	TRBJ2-1	TRBD1	TGTGCCACTTCCGTCTCGGACAGGTTTTACAATGAGCAGTTCTTC	CATSVSDRFYNEQFF
TRBV10-2	-	TRBJ2-7	-	TGCGCCAGCAGTGACGACGAGCAGTACTTC	CASSDDEQYF
TRBV19	-	TRBJ1-5	-	TGTGCCAGTACCAATAGGCAGGGCCGCAATCAGCCCCAGCATTTT	CASTNRQGRNQPQHF
TRBV7-2	-	TRBJ1-1	-	TGTGCCAGCAGCTTCCGAGCGGGGACTGAAGCTTTCTTT	CASSFRAGTEAFF
TRBV18	-	TRBJ2-5	-	TGTGCCAGCTCCCAGGAGGAAGAAGAGACCCAGTACTTC	CASSQEEEETQYF
TRBV18	-	TRBJ1-1	-	TGTGCCAGCTCACCATTTTCGGGTGACACTGAAGCTTTCTTT	CASSPFSGDTEAFF
TRBV6-5	-	TRBJ1-2	-	TGTGCCAGCAATTCCGTTAGAAACGTTAACTATGGCTACACCTTC	CASNSVRNVNYGYTF
TRBV7-2	-	TRBJ2-7	TRBD2	TGTGCCAGCAGTCGGGGGGGGGTAGGCCCCTACGAGCAGTACTTC	CASSRGGVGPYEQYF
TRBV4-1	-	TRBJ2-5	-	TGCGCCAGCAGCCAGTCATACTCGGAGACCCAGTACTTC	CASSQSYSETQYF
TRBV14	-	TRBJ2-3	TRBD1	TGTGCCAGCAGCCATCCGACAGGGAGAGACACAGATACGCAGTATTTT	CASSHPTGRDTDTQYF
TRBV29-1	-	TRBJ2-6	TRBD1	TGCAGCGTTGTAGGACAGGGAGTAACTGGGGCCAACGTCCTGACTTTC	CSVVGQGVTGANVLTF
TRBV19	-	TRBJ2-2	-	TGTGCCAGTAGTATAAACCCGCGAACCCGAACCGGGGAGCTGTTTTTT	CASSINPRTRTGELFF
TRBV6-5	few	TRBJ2-7	TRBD1	TGTGCCAGCAGTTACTCCCCGGGACAGGGGTACGAGCAGTACTTC	CASSYSPGQGYEQYF
TRBV7-2	-	TRBJ2-2	-	TGTGCCAGCAGCTTACCGTATGTCGGGGAGCTGTTTTTT	CASSLPYVGELFF
TRBV28	-	TRBJ2-7	TRBD1	TGTGCCAGCAGTACCCCGGACAGGGGGCGTCCTACCTACGAGCAGTACTTC	CASSTPDRGRPTYEQYF
TRBV6-5	once	TRBJ2-5	TRBD1	TGTGCCAGCAGTTACGGGACAGGCAGGGAGACCCAGTACTTC	CASSYGTGRETQYF
TRBV7-7	-	TRBJ2-7	TRBD1	TGTGCCAGCAGCTTAGTCGACAGGGATCCCCACGAGCAGTACTTC	CASSLVDRDPHEQYF
TRBV5-6	-	TRBJ2-5	TRBD1	TGTGCCAGCAGCTCCGACAGGGGGGCAGAGACCCAGTACTTC	CASSSDRGAETQYF
TRBV30	-	TRBJ1-5	-	TGTGCCTGGAATAGAGGGCCGGGTCAGCCCCAGCATTTT	CAWNRGPGQPQHF
TRBV28	-	TRBJ1-5	TRBD1	TGTGCCAGCAGCTGGGACAGGGCTTCCAGTAGCAATCAGCCCCAGCATTTT	CASSWDRASSSNQPQHF
TRBV27	-	TRBJ2-1	TRBD2	TGTGCCAGCAGTTCCCCGGGACTAGCGGGAGTCGATGAGCAGTTCTTC	CASSSPGLAGVDEQFF
TRBV6-5	-	TRBJ1-2	TRBD1	TGTGCCAGCAAACCGGGACAGGGCCTGTATGGCTACACCTTC	CASKPGQGLYGYTF
TRBV21-1	-	TRBJ1-2	-	TGTGCCAGCCCTGGTTCAGGGAACTATGGCTACACCTTC	CASPGSGNYGYTF
TRBV7-9	-	TRBJ1-4	-	TGTGCCAGCAGCCCCAGCTCCCGGGGAAGCTATGAAAAACTGTTTTTT	CASSPSSRGSYEKLFF
TRBV28	-	TRBJ1-6	TRBD1	TGTGCCAGCATCCAGACAGGGAGGAATAATTCACCCCTCCACTTT	CASIQTGRNNSPLHF
TRBV7-9	few	TRBJ1-2	-	TGTGCCAGCAGCCCTTGGGTAGCCTTAAATATCTATGGCTACACCTTC	CASSPWVALNIYGYTF
TRBV7-2	-	TRBJ2-2	-	TGTGCCAGCAGCTCTCCGAGTAGCGGACTAAACACCGGGGAGCTGTTTTTT	CASSSPSSGLNTGELFF
TRBV14	-	TRBJ2-2	-	TGTGCCAGCAGCGAAGGTCTGACAGGTGGAGGGGAGCTGTTTTTT	CASSEGLTGGGELFF
TRBV7-8	few	TRBJ2-7	TRBD1	TGTGCCAGCAGCCGGGACAGGGGGGATGGACAGTACTTC	CASSRDRGDGQYF
TRBV7-9	-	TRBJ2-2	-	TGTGCCAGCAGCTTAGGTACAGGGATGAACACCGGGGAGCTGTTTTTT	CASSLGTGMNTGELFF
TRBV9	-	TRBJ2-3	-	TGTGCCAGCAGCGTAGAAGATTGGCCGACAGATACGCAGTATTTT	CASSVEDWPTDTQYF
TRBV4-1	few	TRBJ2-7	-	TGCGCCAGCAGCCAGCCTAGCGCCCGGGTCTACGAGCAGTACTTC	CASSQPSARVYEQYF
TRBV7-9	-	TRBJ1-1	-	TGTGCCAGCAGCTGGGACATATCAACCGTCGGTGGAGCTTTCTTT	CASSWDISTVGGAFF
TRBV30	-	TRBJ2-1	TRBD2	TGTGCCTGGAGTGTTTGGAGGGCTAGCGGGAACAACAATGAGCAGTTCTTC	CAWSVWRASGNNNEQFF
TRBV19	-	TRBJ2-7	TRBD1	TGTGCCAGTAGTATAGAAGCGAGGCGGGACAGGCCTTGGGGTTACGAGCAGTACTTC	CASSIEARRDRPWGYEQYF
TRBV7-6	few	TRBJ1-1	-	TGTGCCAGCAGCTTACTCTCGGGGGTGAACACTGAAGCTTTCTTT	CASSLLSGVNTEAFF
TRBV7-2	-	TRBJ2-5	-	TGTGCCAGCAGCTTAGGGGGGGCGGGAGAGGAGACCCAGTACTTC	CASSLGGAGEETQYF
TRBV10-3	-	TRBJ2-7	TRBD2	TGTGCCATCGGGCTAGCGGGAGAGGACGAGCAGTACTTC	CAIGLAGEDEQYF
TRBV28	-	TRBJ2-6	-	TGTGCCAGCTATAATGGCGGTGCTGGGGCCAACGTCCTGACTTTC	CASYNGGAGANVLTF
TRBV28	-	TRBJ1-5	TRBD1	TGTGCCAGCAGGTCCCAGGGGGCGAAAGGCCTGCCCCAGCATTTT	CASRSQGAKGLPQHF
TRBV5-4	-	TRBJ2-1	TRBD1	TGTGCCAGCAGCTTGGGCGGGACAGGGATTGGCTGGGAGCAGTTCTTC	CASSLGGTGIGWEQFF
TRBV3-1/TRBV3-2	-	TRBJ1-4	TRBD1	TGTGCCAGCAGCCAATCCGGGACAGGGTACGAAAAACTGTTTTTT	CASSQSGTGYEKLFF
TRBV28	few	TRBJ1-1	TRBD1	TGTGCCAGCAGTTCCCGGGGGACAGGGGCGGGGGAAGCTTTCTTT	CASSSRGTGAGEAFF
TRBV5-6	-	TRBJ1-3	TRBD1	TGTGCCAGCAGCTTGACAGGGGCCTCTGGAAACACCATATATTTT	CASSLTGASGNTIYF
TRBV21-1	-	TRBJ1-4	-	TGTGCCAGCAGCCTCAAGAGGGGGTGGGTAGAAAAACTGTTTTTT	CASSLKRGWVEKLFF
TRBV18	-	TRBJ2-3	TRBD2	TGTGCCAGCTCATCGAACTTAGCGGGAGGGCCTACAGATACGCAGTATTTT	CASSSNLAGGPTDTQYF
TRBV28	-	TRBJ1-6	-	TGTGCCAGCAGTTTCTTAAGGGGAAATTCACCCCTCCACTTT	CASSFLRGNSPLHF
TRBV2	few	TRBJ1-2	-	TGTGCCACTACACTACAGGGAACAGCTAACTATGGCTACACCTTC	CATTLQGTANYGYTF
TRBV18	-	TRBJ2-1	TRBD1	TGTGCCAGCTCAGCTTACGGCGGGACAGGTTACAATGAGCAGTTCTTC	CASSAYGGTGYNEQFF
TRBV3-1/TRBV3-2	once	TRBJ1-1	-	TGTGCCAGCAGCCCATCAACAGTGAACACTGAAGCTTTCTTT	CASSPSTVNTEAFF
TRBV19	-	TRBJ1-1	-	TGTGCCAGTAGTATATCGGCTGGGGGGGAAGCTTTCTTT	CASSISAGGEAFF
TRBV9	once	TRBJ2-1	TRBD2	TGTGCCAGCAGCGTCTCTAGCGGGATAACCTACAATGAGCAGTTCTTC	CASSVSSGITYNEQFF
TRBV2	-	TRBJ1-5	-	TGTGCCAGCAAGTCGGAGTCAGGGAGCAATCAGCCCCAGCATTTT	CASKSESGSNQPQHF
TRBV6-2/TRBV6-3	-	TRBJ2-5	-	TGTGCCAGCAGTCGAAGGACACCGGAGGGGACCCAGTACTTC	CASSRRTPEGTQYF
TRBV6-5	-	TRBJ1-1	TRBD1	TGTGCCAGCAGGACAGGGGGCCAAACTGAAGCTTTCTTT	CASRTGGQTEAFF